Below, 7 T cell receptor beta chains from the same sample are listed, as sequenced in a study of blood T cell repertoires in COVID-19. The protocol was immunoSEQ multiplex PCR, while the TCRdb copy is restricted to in-frame clones and leaves out a portion. Of a few hundred thousand clones listed, roughly 85% were seen once; the top ten hold 3.5% to 4%. The sequenced material came from peripheral blood. The receptor set was obtained from a woman aged 18-29 years with acute or convalescent COVID-19.

This chain uses TRBV18 with TRBJ2-7; 7 bases align to TRBD1. Germline CDR1 is KGHSH and CDR2 is LQKENI. The V gene end was trimmed by 5 bases and the J gene end by 1 base; junction bases not matched to a gene: 5. This CDR3 is 14 amino acids long. In nucleotides, the CDR3 is TGTGCCAGCTCATCCCGGGACAGATCCTACGAGCAGTACTTC. This sequence encodes CASSSRDRSYEQYF.

The chain carries TRBV6-5 and TRBJ2-5; TRBD2 might be the D (5 bases). The CDR3 contains 15 residues. V lost 6 bases and J 5 bases, leaving 19 bases between the germline ends. From germline, CDR1 is MNHEY and CDR2 SVGAGI. CDR3 sequence (DNA): TGTGCCAGCAGGGGAACAGTCGCGGGTTTGGAGACCCAGTACTTC. This gives the protein CASRGTVAGLETQYF.

This clone was found once. J is TRBJ1-3 and V is TRBV4-2, with 9 bases identical to TRBD1. The CDR3 runs to 18 residues. J lost 0 bases, V lost 5 bases, and 11 bases had no gene match. Germline V CDR1 and CDR2: LGHNA, YNFKEQ. CDR3 protein: CASSRQTGGPSSGNTIYF. The CDR3 DNA reads as TGTGCCAGCAGCAGGCAAACAGGGGGCCCGAGCTCTGGAAACACCATATATTTT.

This clone occurred a few times. The genes are TRBV28 and TRBJ1-2; D is possibly TRBD1 (6 bases). The CDR3 contains 14 residues. The V end was cut by 10 bases, the J end by 4 bases, with 19 bases between. Germline values: CDR1 MDHEN, CDR2 SYDVKM. The chain's CDR3 is CATHSGGGFYGYTF. The CDR3 DNA reads as TGTGCCACCCACTCCGGGGGGGGCTTCTATGGCTACACCTTC.

CDR3 amino acids: CASKTGGQPQHF. The CDR3 nucleotides read TGTGCCAGCAAAACGGGTGGTCAGCCCCAGCATTTT. The chain couples TRBV27 to TRBJ1-5, with D uncertain. Germline CDR1 reads MNHEY; CDR2 reads SMNVEV (reference sequence). This CDR3 has 12 amino acids. Trimming pared 7 bases from V and 6 bases from J, leaving 10 bases between.

The chain joins TRBV19 to TRBJ1-2; D not resolved. The V gene's germline CDR1 is LNHDA and CDR2 SQIVND (reference sequence). CDR3 length: 18 residues. V lost 5 bases and J 7 bases, leaving 29 bases between the germline ends. In nucleotides, the CDR3 is TGTGCCAGTAGTCTCTCCGGAGCGAAGGTGGGAGGTGGTCTTGGCTACACCTTC. This sequence encodes CASSLSGAKVGGGLGYTF.

The chain recombines TRBV7-9 with TRBJ1-1; 7 nucleotides line up with TRBD1. V lost 5 bases to trimming and J lost 5 bases; unmatched junction nucleotides: 8. The CDR3 has 14 residues. Germline CDR1 SEHNR, CDR2 FQNEAQ (reference sequence). The CDR3 sequence: CASSLNTGVTEAFF. CDR3 DNA sequence: TGTGCCAGCAGCCTAAATACAGGGGTGACTGAAGCTTTCTTT.